The source of this T cell receptor beta chain is a study of blood T cell repertoires in COVID-19 (dated by TCRdb to about 2020). Broadly, across the study: Samples from collaborators originated in the United States, Italy and Spain and spanned both the acute and convalescent phases of COVID-19. The repertoires were made available in a free public database intended to serve as a resource for research on the immune response to SARS-CoV-2. The prospective study material was composed of cDNA or gDNA derived from T cells, B-cell-depleted T cells, or PBMCs. A de-identified subject ID, COVID-19 status, age in years and sex were almost always included in the sample metadata. Where available, HLA class I and class II types were obtained from metadata supplied by the sample provider rather than from assay-based typing. The samples were drawn from two sources: the first 160 participants of the ongoing ImmuneRACE study, and 1,200 or so subjects contributed by 6 global collaborators. Deeply sampled blood TCRbeta repertoires from subjects exposed to, actively infected with, or recovered from COVID-19 were included in the dataset.

In the case of this clone: What this receptor recognizes is not known. Base quality data are lacking; no much larger clone is found one base away.

The immunoSEQ Assay, a bias-controlled multiplex PCR, was used to amplify TCRbeta CDR3 regions from genomic DNA. The paper's data handling went like this. Nucleated cell counts per sample were estimated from amplification of reference gene primers within the assay. To quantify the absolute abundance of each unique TCRbeta CDR3 rearrangement, sequence reads were collapsed and filtered. Productive Simpson clonality was computed per sample as the square root of Simpson's diversity index over productive rearrangements. TCRdb obtained this table from immuneACCESS and retained in-frame rearrangements with V and J assigned. These tables miss some clones; where compared with another copy, unresolved V genes account for less than half of the shortfall, and the remainder is unexplained. The DNA gave D and trimming, while V, J and clone size come from that table. The sample includes approximately 220,000 clones, with roughly 90% observed a single time. Of the sample, roughly 4.9% is held by the ten largest clones.

Participants in the prospective study were aged 18 to 89 years, lived in over 20 United States geographic areas, and enrolled through a virtual design. Cohort assignment in the prospective study relied on participant-reported clinical history from a screening survey and a study questionnaire. Exposed participants had been in contact, within 2 weeks of entering the study, with a person who had a PCR-confirmed or clinician-diagnosed case of COVID-19. In the prospective study, whole blood, serum and a nasopharyngeal or oropharyngeal swab were collected from each participant by mobile phlebotomists. Over a roughly 2-month period, participants in the prospective study had the option of providing additional blood draws and questionnaires. Prospective study blood samples were shipped either frozen or at room temperature before DNA extraction. Summary of the overall study and its limitations: The quantity of clinical and demographic metadata differed by source and by participant and was supplied without curation.

CDR1 and CDR2 (SGHAT, FQNNGV) derive from the germline V gene. V is cut by 3 bases and J by 1 base, and the space between the germline ends is 10 bases. The CDR3 holds 14 amino acids from the cysteine to the phenylalanine. Of all the DNA, just the CDR3 is kept, 42 bases in frame from base 1. The sample comprised PBMCs or T cells enriched from blood (not recorded which). The source is a woman aged 25 to 39 who had been exposed to COVID-19. This chain is built from TRBV11-2 and TRBJ2-7; the best D guess is TRBD1, with 6 bases matching. The encoded CDR3 is CASSFVQGSYEQYF. The sequence in DNA is TGTGCCAGCAGCTTCGTGCAGGGGTCCTACGAGCAGTACTTC.